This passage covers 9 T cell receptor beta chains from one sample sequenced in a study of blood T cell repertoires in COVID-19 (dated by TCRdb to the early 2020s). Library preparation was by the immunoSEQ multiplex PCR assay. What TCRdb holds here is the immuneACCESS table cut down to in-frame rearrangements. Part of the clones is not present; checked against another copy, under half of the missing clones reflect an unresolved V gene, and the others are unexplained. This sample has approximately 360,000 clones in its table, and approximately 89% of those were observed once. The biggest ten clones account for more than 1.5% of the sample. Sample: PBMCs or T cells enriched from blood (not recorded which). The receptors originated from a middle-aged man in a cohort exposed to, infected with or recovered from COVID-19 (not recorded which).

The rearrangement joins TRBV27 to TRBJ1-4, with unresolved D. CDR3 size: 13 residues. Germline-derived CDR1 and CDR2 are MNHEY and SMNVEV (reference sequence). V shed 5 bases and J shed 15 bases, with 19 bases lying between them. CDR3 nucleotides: TGTGCCAGCAGTATATACCCCCTTCTTCAGGTGTTTTTT. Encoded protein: CASSIYPLLQVFF.

The CDR3 DNA reads as TGTGCCAGCAGCCAAGGCCGTGGACTAGCGGGAGCGGATACGCAGTATTTT. The encoded protein is CASSQGRGLAGADTQYF. V and J are TRBV4-2 and TRBJ2-3, with TRBD2 matching 13 bases. The CDR3 spans 17 residues. The ends lost 1 base at V and 6 bases at J; junction bases unmatched: 7. In germline, CDR1 is LGHNA, CDR2 YNFKEQ.

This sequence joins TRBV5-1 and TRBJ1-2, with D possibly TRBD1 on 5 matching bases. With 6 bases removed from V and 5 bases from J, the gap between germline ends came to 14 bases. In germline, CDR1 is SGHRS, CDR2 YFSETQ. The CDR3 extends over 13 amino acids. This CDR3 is CASTFGGDYGYTF. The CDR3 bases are TGCGCCAGCACATTTGGAGGGGATTATGGCTACACCTTC.

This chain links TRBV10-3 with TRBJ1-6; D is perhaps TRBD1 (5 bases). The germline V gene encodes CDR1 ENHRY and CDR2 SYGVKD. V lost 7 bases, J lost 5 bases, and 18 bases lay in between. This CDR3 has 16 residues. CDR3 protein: CAITQKGPPNNSPLHF. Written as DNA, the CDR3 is TGTGCCATCACTCAAAAGGGGCCACCCAATAATTCACCCCTCCACTTT.

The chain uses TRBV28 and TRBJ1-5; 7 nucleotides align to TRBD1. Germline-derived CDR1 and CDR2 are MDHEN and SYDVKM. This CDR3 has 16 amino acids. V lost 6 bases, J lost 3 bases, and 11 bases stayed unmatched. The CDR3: CASRGTAGTSNQPQHF. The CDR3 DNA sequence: TGTGCCAGCAGGGGGACAGCCGGGACTTCCAATCAGCCCCAGCATTTT.

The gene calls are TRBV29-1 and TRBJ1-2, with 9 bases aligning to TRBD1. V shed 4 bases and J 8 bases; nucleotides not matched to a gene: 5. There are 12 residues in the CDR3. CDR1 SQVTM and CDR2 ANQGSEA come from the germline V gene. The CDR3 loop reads CSVGQGVGGYTF. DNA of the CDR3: TGCAGCGTTGGACAGGGGGTAGGGGGCTACACCTTC.

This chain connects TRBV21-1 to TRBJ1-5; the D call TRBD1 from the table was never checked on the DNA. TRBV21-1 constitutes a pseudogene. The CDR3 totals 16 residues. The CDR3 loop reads CASSKGEPRGYQPQHF. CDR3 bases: TGTGCCAGCAGCAAAGGAGAGCCAAGGGGGTATCAGCCCCAGCATTTT.

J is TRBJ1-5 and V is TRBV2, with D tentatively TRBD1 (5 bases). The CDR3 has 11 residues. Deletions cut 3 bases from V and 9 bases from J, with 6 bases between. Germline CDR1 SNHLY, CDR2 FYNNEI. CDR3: CASSDGGPQHF. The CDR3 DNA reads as TGTGCCAGCAGTGACGGGGGGCCCCAGCATTTT.

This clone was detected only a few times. The CDR3 nucleotides are TGTGCCAGCCACCTCGACAGGGTGGATGGCTACACCTTC. Translation gives CASHLDRVDGYTF. This chain connects TRBV6-5 to TRBJ1-2; 7 positions match TRBD1. The CDR3 is 13 amino acids. Germline loops: CDR1 MNHEY, CDR2 SVGAGI. V was clipped by 8 bases and J by 6 bases; unmatched bases: 9.